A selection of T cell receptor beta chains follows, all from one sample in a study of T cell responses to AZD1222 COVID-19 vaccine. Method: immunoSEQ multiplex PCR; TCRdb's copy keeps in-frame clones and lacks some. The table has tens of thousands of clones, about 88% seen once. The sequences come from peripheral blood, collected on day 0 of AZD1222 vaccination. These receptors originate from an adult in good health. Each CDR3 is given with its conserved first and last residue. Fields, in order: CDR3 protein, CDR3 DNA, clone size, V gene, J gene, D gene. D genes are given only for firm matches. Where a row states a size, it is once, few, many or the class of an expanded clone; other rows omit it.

CASSQSHGYTF	TGTGCCAGCAGCCAGTCCCATGGCTACACCTTC	once	TRBV3-1/TRBV3-2	TRBJ1-2	NA
CASSRQEIYGYTF	TGTGCCAGCAGCCGACAAGAGATTTATGGCTACACCTTC	few	TRBV7-9	TRBJ1-2	NA
CASTPQGPSLNGYTF	TGCGCCAGCACCCCACAGGGGCCGTCCTTAAATGGCTACACCTTC	NA	TRBV5-1	TRBJ1-2	TRBD1
CASSSNAGRYNEQFF	TGTGCCAGCAGCTCCAACGCCGGACGGTACAATGAGCAGTTCTTC	NA	TRBV7-6	TRBJ2-1	NA
CASSQEKDSTDTQYF	TGTGCCAGCAGCCAAGAGAAGGACAGCACAGATACGCAGTATTTT	NA	TRBV4-2	TRBJ2-3	NA
CASSLDGNTIYF	TGTGCCAGCAGTTTAGATGGAAACACCATATATTTT	NA	TRBV12-3/TRBV12-4	TRBJ1-3	NA
CASSVGQGETQYF	TGTGCCAGCAGCGTAGGACAGGGAGAGACCCAGTACTTC	NA	TRBV9	TRBJ2-5	TRBD1
CASRQVGEAFF	TGTGCCAGCAGACAGGTCGGTGAAGCTTTCTTT	NA	TRBV28	TRBJ1-1	NA
CASSLGGALGEAFF	TGTGCCAGCAGCTTAGGAGGGGCGTTGGGAGAAGCTTTCTTT	NA	TRBV7-8	TRBJ1-1	NA
CASSLGGKGGYTF	TGTGCCAGCAGTTTGGGCGGAAAGGGGGGCTACACCTTC	NA	TRBV27	TRBJ1-2	NA
CASSFTGHEQFF	TGTGCCAGTAGTTTTACTGGACATGAGCAGTTCTTC	few	TRBV19	TRBJ2-1	NA
CASSAGGTGELFF	TGTGCCAGTAGCGCAGGAGGGACCGGGGAGCTGTTTTTT	NA	TRBV19	TRBJ2-2	NA
CASSLPAGRSNNEQFF	TGTGCCAGCAGTTTGCCTGCGGGAAGGTCGAACAATGAGCAGTTCTTC	NA	TRBV28	TRBJ2-1	NA
CASSGTGVSEQYF	TGTGCCAGCTCGGGGACAGGGGTTTCCGAGCAGTACTTC	NA	TRBV7-6	TRBJ2-7	TRBD1
CASSLSRNSPLHF	TGTGCCAGCAGCTTGAGTCGCAATTCACCCCTCCACTTT	NA	TRBV5-8	TRBJ1-6	NA
CASSSSLAASYEQYF	TGTGCCAGCAGCTCTTCACTAGCGGCGAGCTACGAGCAGTACTTC	NA	TRBV11-3	TRBJ2-7	TRBD2
CASSITGGAGYGYTF	TGTGCCAGTAGTATCACGGGGGGCGCTGGCTATGGCTACACCTTC	NA	TRBV19	TRBJ1-2	NA
CASPRGHGYTF	TGTGCCAGCCCCCGAGGTCATGGCTACACCTTC	few	TRBV25-1	TRBJ1-2	NA
CASSLEGSLHIQYF	TGCGCCAGCAGCTTGGAGGGGTCGCTTCACATTCAGTACTTC	NA	TRBV5-1	TRBJ2-4	NA
CASSPDSINEQFF	TGTGCCAGCAGCCCCGACAGTATCAATGAGCAGTTCTTC	once	TRBV9	TRBJ2-1	NA
CASSQGWSTEAFF	TGTGCCAGTAGTCAGGGATGGAGTACTGAAGCTTTCTTT	NA	TRBV19	TRBJ1-1	NA
CASSFGRGPNTGELFF	TGTGCCAGCAGTTTCGGGAGGGGGCCGAACACCGGGGAGCTGTTTTTT	NA	TRBV28	TRBJ2-2	NA
CASSPTLRESEAFF	TGTGCCAGCTCACCAACCCTCCGGGAGAGTGAAGCTTTCTTT	NA	TRBV18	TRBJ1-1	NA
CASSLLTAIGLSYEQYF	TGTGCCAGCAGCTTATTGACGGCAATAGGCCTTTCCTACGAGCAGTACTTC	NA	TRBV7-2	TRBJ2-7	NA
CASSSGLPSTDTQYF	TGTGCCAGCAGCTCAGGCCTCCCCAGCACAGATACGCAGTATTTT	NA	TRBV5-4	TRBJ2-3	NA
CASSLERVSYEQYF	TGTGCCAGCAGCTTAGAGCGGGTCTCCTACGAGCAGTACTTC	NA	TRBV7-9	TRBJ2-7	NA
CASSLRGDSLESTEAFF	TGCGCCAGCAGCCTGAGAGGGGACTCCCTCGAGAGTACTGAAGCTTTCTTT	NA	TRBV5-1	TRBJ1-1	NA
CASSQVLAGDTDTQYF	TGCGCCAGCAGCCAGGTACTAGCGGGGGACACAGATACGCAGTATTTT	NA	TRBV4-1	TRBJ2-3	TRBD2
CASSQLAGVGNEQFF	TGTGCCAGCAGCCAACTAGCGGGAGTTGGAAATGAGCAGTTCTTC	NA	TRBV7-9	TRBJ2-1	TRBD2
CASRAQGDEQFF	TGTGCCAGCAGGGCACAGGGAGATGAGCAGTTCTTC	NA	TRBV6-6	TRBJ2-1	NA
CASRDRANTEAFF	TGTGCCTCGAGGGACAGAGCAAACACTGAAGCTTTCTTT	NA	TRBV6-5	TRBJ1-1	TRBD1
CASSEPGNTGELFF	TGTGCCAGCAGTGAGCCAGGGAACACCGGGGAGCTGTTTTTT	NA	TRBV25-1	TRBJ2-2	NA
CASRSGGAEAFF	TGTGCCAGCAGGTCCGGGGGAGCTGAAGCTTTCTTT	NA	TRBV12-3/TRBV12-4	TRBJ1-1	NA
CASSPRQDRRQTQYF	TGCGCCAGCAGCCCTAGACAAGACAGGAGGCAGACCCAGTACTTC	NA	TRBV5-1	TRBJ2-5	NA
CASSLAGTEAETQYF	TGTGCCAGCAGCCTCGCCGGGACAGAGGCCGAGACCCAGTACTTC	NA	TRBV7-3	TRBJ2-5	TRBD1
CASSLMTHGSSYEQYF	TGTGCCAGCAGTTTAATGACCCACGGGAGCTCCTACGAGCAGTACTTC	NA	TRBV6-5	TRBJ2-7	NA
CASSLVNTEAFF	TGTGCCAGCAGTTTAGTGAACACTGAAGCTTTCTTT	NA	TRBV12-3/TRBV12-4	TRBJ1-1	NA
CASTFPGTRNTGELFF	TGTGCCAGCACTTTTCCCGGGACTAGGAACACCGGGGAGCTGTTTTTT	NA	TRBV28	TRBJ2-2	TRBD2
CASSSLPVSPAQNSPLHF	TGTGCCAGCAGCTCATTACCTGTATCTCCAGCACAGAATTCACCCCTCCACTTT	NA	TRBV11-2	TRBJ1-6	NA
CASSSGTGTRQPQHF	TGTGCCAGCAGCTCCGGGACAGGGACCCGGCAGCCCCAGCATTTT	NA	TRBV6-6	TRBJ1-5	TRBD1
CASSQPPFEQYF	TGTGCCAGCAGCCAACCCCCTTTTGAGCAGTACTTC	few	TRBV4-2	TRBJ2-7	NA
CASSATRAYEQYF	TGTGCCAGCAGCGCGACCCGAGCCTACGAGCAGTACTTC	NA	TRBV6-5	TRBJ2-7	NA
CASSPSRENTEAFF	TGTGCCAGCTCCCCCTCGAGGGAGAACACTGAAGCTTTCTTT	NA	TRBV7-3	TRBJ1-1	NA
CASSKRGQSGNTIYF	TGTGCCAGCAGTAAGAGGGGGCAGTCTGGAAACACCATATATTTT	NA	TRBV11-1	TRBJ1-3	TRBD1
CASSLLGKNTEAFF	TGTGCCAGCAGCTTACTAGGCAAGAACACTGAAGCTTTCTTT	few	TRBV7-2	TRBJ1-1	NA
CAIGPGQDYGYTF	TGTGCCATAGGACCGGGACAGGACTATGGCTACACCTTC	NA	TRBV10-3	TRBJ1-2	TRBD1